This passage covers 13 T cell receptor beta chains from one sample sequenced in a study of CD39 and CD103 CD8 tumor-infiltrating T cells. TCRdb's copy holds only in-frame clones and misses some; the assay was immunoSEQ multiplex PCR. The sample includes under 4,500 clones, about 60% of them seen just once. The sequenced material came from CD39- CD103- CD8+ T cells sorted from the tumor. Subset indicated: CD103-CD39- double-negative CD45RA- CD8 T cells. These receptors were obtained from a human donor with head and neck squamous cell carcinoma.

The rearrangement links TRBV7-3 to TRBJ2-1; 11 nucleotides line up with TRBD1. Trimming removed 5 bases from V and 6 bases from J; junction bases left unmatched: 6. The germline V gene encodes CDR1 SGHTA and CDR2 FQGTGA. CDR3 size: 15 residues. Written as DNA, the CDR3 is TGTGCCAGCAGCCAGGGACAGGGGGAGGCCAATGAGCAGTTCTTC. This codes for CASSQGQGEANEQFF.

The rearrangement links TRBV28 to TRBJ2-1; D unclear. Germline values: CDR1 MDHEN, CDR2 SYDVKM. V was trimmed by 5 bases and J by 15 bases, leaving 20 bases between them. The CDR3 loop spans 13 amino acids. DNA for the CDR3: TGTGCCAGCAGTCCGGAGATCAACCCCTGGCTGTTCTTC. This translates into CASSPEINPWLFF.

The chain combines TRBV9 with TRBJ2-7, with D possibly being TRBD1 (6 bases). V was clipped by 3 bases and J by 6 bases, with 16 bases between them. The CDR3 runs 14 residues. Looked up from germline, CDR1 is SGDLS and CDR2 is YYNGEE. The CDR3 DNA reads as TGTGCCAGCAGCGAAGGACAGAACTCGGTCGAGCAGTACTTC. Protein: CASSEGQNSVEQYF.

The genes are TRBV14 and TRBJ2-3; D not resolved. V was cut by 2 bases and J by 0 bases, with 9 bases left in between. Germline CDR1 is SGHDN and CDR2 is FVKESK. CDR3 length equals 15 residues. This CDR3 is CASSQFGRSTDTQYF. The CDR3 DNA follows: TGTGCCAGCAGCCAATTTGGCAGGAGCACAGATACGCAGTATTTT.

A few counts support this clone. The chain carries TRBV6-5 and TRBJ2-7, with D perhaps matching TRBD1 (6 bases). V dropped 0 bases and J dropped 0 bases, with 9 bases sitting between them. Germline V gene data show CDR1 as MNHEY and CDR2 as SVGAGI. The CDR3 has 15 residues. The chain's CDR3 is CASSYSLDSSYEQYF. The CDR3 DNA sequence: TGTGCCAGCAGTTACTCCCTGGACAGCTCCTACGAGCAGTACTTC.

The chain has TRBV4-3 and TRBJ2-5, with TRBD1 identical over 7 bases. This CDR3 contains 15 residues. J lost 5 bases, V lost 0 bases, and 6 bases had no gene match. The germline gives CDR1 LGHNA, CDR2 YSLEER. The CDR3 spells CASSQETGSSETQYF. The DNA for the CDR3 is TGCGCCAGCAGCCAAGAGACAGGGAGTAGTGAGACCCAGTACTTC.

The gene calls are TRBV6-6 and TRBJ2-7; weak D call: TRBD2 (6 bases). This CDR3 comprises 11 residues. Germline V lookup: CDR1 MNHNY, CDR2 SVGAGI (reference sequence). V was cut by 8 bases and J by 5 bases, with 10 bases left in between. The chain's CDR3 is CASLGGNEQYF. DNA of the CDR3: TGTGCCAGCCTGGGAGGCAACGAGCAGTACTTC.

CDR3 region: CASSAVRGTYGYTF. The CDR3 DNA sequence: TGTGCCAGCAGCGCCGTGAGGGGCACCTATGGCTACACCTTC. This rearrangement joins TRBV9 to TRBJ1-2; TRBD1 is a possible D gene (5 bases). The CDR3 totals 14 residues. Germline loops: CDR1 SGDLS, CDR2 YYNGEE. Trimming shortened V by 3 bases and J by 4 bases, and 13 bases separated the two germline ends.

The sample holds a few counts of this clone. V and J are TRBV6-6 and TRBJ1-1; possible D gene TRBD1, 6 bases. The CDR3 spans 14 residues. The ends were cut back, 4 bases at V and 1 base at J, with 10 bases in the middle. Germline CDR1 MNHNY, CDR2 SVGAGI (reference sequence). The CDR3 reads CASSFWTANTEAFF. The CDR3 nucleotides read TGTGCCAGCAGTTTCTGGACAGCGAACACTGAAGCTTTCTTT.

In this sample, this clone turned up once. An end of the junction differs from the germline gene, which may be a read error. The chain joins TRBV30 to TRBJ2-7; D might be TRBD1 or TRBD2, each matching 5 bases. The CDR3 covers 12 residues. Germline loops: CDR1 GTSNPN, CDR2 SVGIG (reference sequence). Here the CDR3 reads CAWSVIRGGNDF. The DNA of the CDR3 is TGTGCCTGGAGTGTTATACGTGGGGGTAACGACTTC. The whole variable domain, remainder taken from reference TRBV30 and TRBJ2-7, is SQTIHQWPATLVQPVGSPLSLECTVEGTSNPNLYWYRQAAGRGLQLLFYSVGIGQISSEVPQNLSASRPQDRQFILSSKKLLLSDSGFYLCAWSVIRGGNDFGPGTRLTVT.

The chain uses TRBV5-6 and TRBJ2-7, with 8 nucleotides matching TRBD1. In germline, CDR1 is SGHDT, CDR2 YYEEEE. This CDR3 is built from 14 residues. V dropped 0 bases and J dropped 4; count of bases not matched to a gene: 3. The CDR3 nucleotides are TGTGCCAGCAGCTTGGGACAGGGGTATTACGAGCAGTACTTC. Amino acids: CASSLGQGYYEQYF. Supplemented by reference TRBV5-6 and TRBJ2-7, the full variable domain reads DAGVTQSPTHLIKTRGQQVTLRCSPKSGHDTVSWYQQALGQGPQFIFQYYEEEERQRGNFPDRFSGHQFPNYSSELNVNALLLGDSALYLCASSLGQGYYEQYFGPGTRLTVT.

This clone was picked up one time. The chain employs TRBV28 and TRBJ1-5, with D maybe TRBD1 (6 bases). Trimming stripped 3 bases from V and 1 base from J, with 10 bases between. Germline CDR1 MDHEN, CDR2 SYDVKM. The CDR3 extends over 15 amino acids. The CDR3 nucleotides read TGTGCCAGCAGTTTGGGTCAGGGGAGCAATCAGCCCCAGCATTTT. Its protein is CASSLGQGSNQPQHF.

The CDR3 loop is CASLAWTGYNEKLFF. CDR3 DNA sequence: TGTGCCTCGCTTGCGTGGACAGGCTATAATGAAAAACTGTTTTTT. The chain joins TRBV30 to TRBJ1-4; 7 nucleotides agree with TRBD1. Trimming cost V 7 bases and J 4 bases; bases outside gene matches: 12. The germline gives CDR1 GTSNPN, CDR2 SVGIG (reference sequence). CDR3 size: 15 residues.